This TCR beta chain was retrieved from a study of spatial heterogeneity in lung cancer. Study results and caveats: More often at tumor resection than at routine follow-up, ubiquitous expanded tumor TCRs were detected in the blood.

Germline CDR1 reads KGHDR; CDR2 reads SFDVKD. V was clipped by 4 bases and J by 4 bases; unmatched bases: 3. CDR3 length equals 14 residues. TCRdb reprocessed the 5' RACE reads with MiXCR, giving one entry per CDR3 protein. The profile shows just under 95,000 distinct CDR3 sequences, roughly 12% of them singletons. Time point meaning: sample taken at primary tumor resection. Unsorted whole RNA of tumor, nontumor lung or frozen PBMC was sequenced. Comment on this clonotype: Its antigen is still unknown.

The source of this sequence is a male donor with early-stage non-small cell lung cancer. The sequencing here drew on PBMCs, taken at surgery. The chain combines TRBV24-1 with TRBJ2-5; 9 bases align to TRBD1. CDR3 DNA sequence: TGTGCCACCAGTGACTCGGACAGGGGAGAGACCCAGTACTTC. Its translation: CATSDSDRGETQYF.